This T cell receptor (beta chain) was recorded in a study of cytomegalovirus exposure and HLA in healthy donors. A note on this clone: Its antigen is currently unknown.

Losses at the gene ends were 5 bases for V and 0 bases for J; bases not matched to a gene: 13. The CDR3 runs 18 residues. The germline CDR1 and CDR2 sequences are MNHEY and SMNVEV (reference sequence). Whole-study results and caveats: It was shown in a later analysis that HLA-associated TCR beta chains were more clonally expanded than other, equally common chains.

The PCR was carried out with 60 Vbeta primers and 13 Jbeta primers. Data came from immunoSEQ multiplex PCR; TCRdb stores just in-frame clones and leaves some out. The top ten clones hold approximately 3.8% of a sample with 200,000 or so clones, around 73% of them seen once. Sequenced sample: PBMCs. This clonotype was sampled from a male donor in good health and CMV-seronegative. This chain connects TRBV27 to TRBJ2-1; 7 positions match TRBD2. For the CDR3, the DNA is TGTGCCAGCAGTCGTGCCATAGCGGGCCTACTCTCCTACAATGAGCAGTTCTTC. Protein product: CASSRAIAGLLSYNEQFF.